The 21 T cell receptor beta chains listed next were all sequenced from one sample in a study of blood T cell repertoires in COVID-19. This table comes from immunoSEQ multiplex PCR, and its TCRdb copy is limited to in-frame clones, with some not included. The sample yields a few hundred thousand clones, 70% to 90% seen once. The sequencing input was peripheral blood. These TCRs come from a woman aged 25 to 39 with COVID-19, enrolled during active disease.

This clone has only a few counts. Other DNA sequences from this sample encode an identical CDR3 as well. V and J are TRBV5-1 and TRBJ2-5; 9 bases match TRBD1. The CDR3 consists of 13 residues. The germline V gene has CDR1 SGHRS and CDR2 YFSETQ. Trimming removed 4 bases from V and 4 bases from J; junction bases left unmatched: 2. The CDR3 DNA is TGCGCCAGCAGCCCGGGACAGGGAGAGACCCAGTACTTC. It yields the protein CASSPGQGETQYF.

This clone was recorded once. The chain links TRBV5-4 to TRBJ1-2; TRBD1 aligns across 8 bases. This CDR3 has 15 residues. The J segment lost 5 bases and the V segment lost 4 bases, leaving 10 bases of the junction unmatched. Germline loops: CDR1 SGHNT, CDR2 YYREEE (reference sequence). The CDR3 is CASSGGTGPTYGYTF. CDR3 DNA: TGTGCCAGCAGCGGAGGGACAGGACCGACTTATGGCTACACCTTC.

In DNA form, the CDR3 reads TGTGCCAGCAGTACCGACAGACTGAGCTCCTATAATTCACCCCTCCACTTT. The encoded protein is CASSTDRLSSYNSPLHF. J is TRBJ1-6 and V is TRBV28; possible D gene TRBD1, 5 bases. CDR3 length: 17 amino acids. Germline CDR1 reads MDHEN; CDR2 reads SYDVKM. V dropped 5 bases and J dropped 0 bases, with 14 bases sitting between them.

This chain joins TRBV19 and TRBJ1-5, with 9 bases matching TRBD1. CDR1 and CDR2 from the germline V gene are LNHDA and SQIVND (reference sequence). The CDR3 contains 18 residues. Trimming took 5 bases from V and 3 from J; bases not matched to a gene: 14. The CDR3 DNA follows: TGTGCCAGTAGTCTAAACGGCAGAAGACAGGGGGACAATCAGCCCCAGCATTTT. Translation gives CASSLNGRRQGDNQPQHF.

The genes are TRBV7-2 and TRBJ2-7, with D possibly being TRBD1 (5 bases). The CDR3 length is 15 residues. V lost 5 bases and J lost 1, with 15 bases in between. Germline-derived CDR1 and CDR2 are SGHTA and FQGNSA. The CDR3, as DNA: TGTGCCAGCAGCCCTACGGACACGCTGTCCTACGAGCAGTACTTC. It encodes CASSPTDTLSYEQYF.

The rearrangement links TRBV18 to TRBJ2-3; weak D call: TRBD1 (6 bases). CDR3 length: 13 amino acids. Looked up from germline, CDR1 is KGHSH and CDR2 is LQKENI. The V end lost 8 bases, the J end lost 3 bases, and 12 bases lay between the germline ends. The CDR3 bases are TGTGCCAGCACAGGACAGCAAACAGATACGCAGTATTTT. Translating it yields CASTGQQTDTQYF.

The rearrangement joins TRBV5-4 to TRBJ2-7; 10 nucleotides agree with TRBD1. The CDR3 extends over 15 amino acids. Germline V lookup: CDR1 SGHNT, CDR2 YYREEE (reference sequence). J lost 5 bases, V lost 0 bases, and 5 bases had no gene match. In nucleotides, the CDR3 is TGTGCCAGCAGCTTGGTCGGGACAGGGGCCCACGAGCAGTACTTC. Its translation: CASSLVGTGAHEQYF.

The chain joins TRBV28 to TRBJ2-3; 10 nucleotides match TRBD1. Germline trimming cut 4 bases from V and 8 bases from J; bases unmatched to any gene: 3. Germline values: CDR1 MDHEN, CDR2 SYDVKM. The CDR3 covers 13 residues. The CDR3 loop reads CASSSDRGGTQYF. For the CDR3, the DNA is TGTGCCAGCAGTTCGGACAGGGGGGGTACGCAGTATTTT. Combining the CDR3 with reference TRBV28 and TRBJ2-3 gives the whole variable domain DVKVTQSSRYLVKRTGEKVFLECVQDMDHENMFWYRQDPGLGLRLIYFSYDVKMKEKGDIPEGYSVSREKKERFSLILESASTNQTSMYLCASSSDRGGTQYFGPGTRLTVL.

The chain uses TRBV4-3 and TRBJ2-5; D may be TRBD2 (5 bases). Germline V CDR1 and CDR2: LGHNA, YSLEER. The length of the CDR3 is 16 residues. V was clipped by 0 bases and J by 5 bases, with 16 bases between them. The CDR3 loop is CASSQEMFEGRETQYF. CDR3 DNA: TGCGCCAGCAGCCAAGAAATGTTTGAGGGTAGGGAGACCCAGTACTTC.

V gene TRBV6-5 combines with J gene TRBJ1-5, with no clear D. Germline assignment: CDR1 MNHEY and CDR2 SVGAGI. The length of the CDR3 is 13 residues. V lost 5 bases, J lost 3 bases, and 8 bases lay in between. The CDR3 loop is CASSRGPNQPQHF. Written as DNA, the CDR3 is TGTGCCAGCAGTCGAGGGCCCAATCAGCCCCAGCATTTT.

The chain couples TRBV6-5 to TRBJ2-7; TRBD1 agrees at 7 bases. Looked up from germline, CDR1 is MNHEY and CDR2 is SVGAGI. This CDR3 is 14 amino acids long. J lost 5 bases, V lost 6 bases, and 10 bases had no gene match. CDR3 DNA sequence: TGTGCCAGCAGAGGAGCGGACAGGTCTGACGAGCAGTACTTC. Residues: CASRGADRSDEQYF.

This sequence joins TRBV29-1 and TRBJ2-5; 9 nucleotides match TRBD1. Germline loops: CDR1 SQVTM, CDR2 ANQGSEA. This CDR3 has 13 amino acids. V trimming: 6 bases; J trimming: 4 bases; junction bases outside the gene matches: 6. The CDR3 DNA sequence: TGCAGCGTGGCACAGGGGGCAGGAGAGACCCAGTACTTC. This encodes CSVAQGAGETQYF.

This chain joins TRBV27 and TRBJ1-2, with 9 bases that match TRBD1. Unmatched junction bases numbered 10, after V lost 6 bases and J lost 2 bases. CDR3 size: 16 residues. The V gene's germline CDR1 is MNHEY and CDR2 SMNVEV (reference sequence). The CDR3 DNA sequence: TGTGCCAGCAGACCGGATACAGGGGGCCTAAACTATGGCTACACCTTC. Amino acid sequence: CASRPDTGGLNYGYTF.

V usage is TRBV4-1 and J usage is TRBJ2-1, with 11 bases aligning to TRBD1. Germline-derived CDR1 and CDR2 are MGHRA and YSYEKL. V was clipped by 3 bases and J by 3 bases; unmatched bases: 1. This CDR3 is built from 15 residues. The CDR3 bases are TGCGCCAGCAGCCACGGGACAGGGGGCTACAATGAGCAGTTCTTC. This gives the protein CASSHGTGGYNEQFF.

About this clone itself: Other DNA sequences in the sample encode the same CDR3. This sequence joins TRBV19 and TRBJ2-1; TRBD2 might be the D (6 bases). CDR1 and CDR2 from the germline V gene are LNHDA and SQIVND (reference sequence). The CDR3 is made up of 15 amino acids. V lost 2 bases to trimming and J lost 4 bases, with 12 bases between them. The CDR3 here is CASSISRDSYNEQFF. The CDR3 nucleotides read TGTGCCAGTAGTATAAGCCGGGACTCATACAATGAGCAGTTCTTC.

This clone was detected a few times. DNA for the CDR3: TGTGCCAGCAGCGCCGGGGGGGTCTACGAGCAGTACTTC. Amino acid sequence: CASSAGGVYEQYF. V and J are TRBV27 and TRBJ2-7; 8 nucleotides agree with TRBD2. Germline CDR1 is MNHEY and CDR2 is SMNVEV (reference sequence). The length of the CDR3 is 13 residues. V trimming: 6 bases; J trimming: 3 bases; junction bases outside the gene matches: 4.

The chain links TRBV2 to TRBJ1-4, with a tentative D call TRBD1 (6 bases). The ends were cut back, 6 bases at V and 6 bases at J, with 11 bases in the middle. This CDR3 contains 13 residues. Looked up from germline, CDR1 is SNHLY and CDR2 is FYNNEI. CDR3 sequence (DNA): TGTGCCAGCAGGACGGACAGAGATGAAAAACTGTTTTTT. Its protein product is CASRTDRDEKLFF. The variable domain in full, completed from reference TRBV2 and TRBJ1-4, reads EPEVTQTPSHQVTQMGQEVILRCVPISNHLYFYWYRQILGQKVEFLVSFYNNEISEKSEIFDDQFSVERPDGSNFTLKIRSTKLEDSAMYFCASRTDRDEKLFFGSGTQLSVL.

This chain connects TRBV12-3 or TRBV12-4 to TRBJ1-2; tentative D call: TRBD1 (6 bases). The CDR3 has 11 amino acids. The V end lost 5 bases, the J end lost 13 bases, and 14 bases lay between the germline ends. CDR3 loop: CASSQGTASTF. The CDR3 DNA reads TGTGCCAGCAGTCAGGGGACCGCTAGCACCTTC.

V gene TRBV6-1 combines with J gene TRBJ1-1; 9 nucleotides line up with TRBD1. Germline loops: CDR1 MNHNS, CDR2 SASEGT. Losses at the gene ends were 3 bases for V and 9 bases for J; bases not matched to a gene: 5. The CDR3 extends over 13 amino acids. The CDR3, as DNA: TGTGCCAGCAGTGATAGGACAGGGGAGAAAGCTTTCTTT. It yields the protein CASSDRTGEKAFF.

CDR3 protein: CASSVAGWTGETQYF. Written as DNA, the CDR3 is TGTGCCAGCAGTGTCGCGGGTTGGACCGGGGAGACCCAGTACTTC. The chain couples TRBV9 to TRBJ2-5; TRBD2 might be the D (5 bases). Germline V gives CDR1 SGDLS, CDR2 YYNGEE. Trimming removed 5 bases from V and 5 bases from J, with 19 bases in between. The CDR3 totals 15 residues.

CDR3 nucleotide sequence: TGTGCCAGCAGCGTAATGCAGGGGGCGAACACTGAAGCTTTCTTT. Translated, it gives CASSVMQGANTEAFF. The rearrangement uses TRBV9 and TRBJ1-1; the match to TRBD1 covers 8 bases. CDR3 length: 15 residues. Per the germline V gene, CDR1 is SGDLS and CDR2 is YYNGEE. V lost 1 base to trimming and J lost 1 base; unmatched junction nucleotides: 3.